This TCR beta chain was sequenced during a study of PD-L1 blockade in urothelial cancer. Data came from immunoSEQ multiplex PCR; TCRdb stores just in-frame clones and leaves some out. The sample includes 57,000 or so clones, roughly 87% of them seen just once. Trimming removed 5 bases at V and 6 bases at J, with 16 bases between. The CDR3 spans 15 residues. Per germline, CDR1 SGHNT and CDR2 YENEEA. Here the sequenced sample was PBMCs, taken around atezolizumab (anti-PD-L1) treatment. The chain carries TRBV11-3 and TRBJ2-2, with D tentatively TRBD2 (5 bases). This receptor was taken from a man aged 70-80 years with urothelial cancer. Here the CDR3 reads CASSAAGGWPGELFF. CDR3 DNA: TGTGCCAGCAGCGCCGCGGGTGGGTGGCCCGGGGAGCTGTTTTTT.